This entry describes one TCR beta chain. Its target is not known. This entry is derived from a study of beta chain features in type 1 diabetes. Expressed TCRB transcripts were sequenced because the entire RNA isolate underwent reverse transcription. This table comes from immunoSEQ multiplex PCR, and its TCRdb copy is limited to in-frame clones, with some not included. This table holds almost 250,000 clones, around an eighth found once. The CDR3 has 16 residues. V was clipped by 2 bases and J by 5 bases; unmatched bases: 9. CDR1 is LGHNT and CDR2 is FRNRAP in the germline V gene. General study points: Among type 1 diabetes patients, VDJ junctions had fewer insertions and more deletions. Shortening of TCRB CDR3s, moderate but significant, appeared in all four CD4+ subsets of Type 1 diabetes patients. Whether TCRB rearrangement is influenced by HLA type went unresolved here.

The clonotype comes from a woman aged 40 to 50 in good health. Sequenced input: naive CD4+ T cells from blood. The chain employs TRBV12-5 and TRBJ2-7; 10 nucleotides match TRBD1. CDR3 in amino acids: CASGLSPGTGVHEQYF. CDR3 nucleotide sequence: TGTGCTAGTGGTTTGTCCCCCGGGACAGGGGTACACGAGCAGTACTTC.